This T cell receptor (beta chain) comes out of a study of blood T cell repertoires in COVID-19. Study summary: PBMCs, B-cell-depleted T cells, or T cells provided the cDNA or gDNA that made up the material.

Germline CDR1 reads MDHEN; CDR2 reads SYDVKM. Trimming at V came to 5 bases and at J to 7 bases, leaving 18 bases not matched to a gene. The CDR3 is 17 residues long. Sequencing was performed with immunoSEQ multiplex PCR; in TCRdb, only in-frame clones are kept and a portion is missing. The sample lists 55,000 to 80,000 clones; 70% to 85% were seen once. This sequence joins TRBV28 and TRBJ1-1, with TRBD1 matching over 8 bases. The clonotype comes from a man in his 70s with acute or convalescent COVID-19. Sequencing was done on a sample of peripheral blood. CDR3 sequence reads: CASSLLRSGQGLSEAFF. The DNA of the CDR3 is TGTGCCAGCAGTCTTCTTAGGTCCGGACAGGGCTTAAGTGAAGCTTTCTTT.